The rows below give T cell receptor beta chains drawn from one sample of a study of blood T cell repertoires in COVID-19. Assay: immunoSEQ multiplex PCR; the TCRdb copy retains only in-frame clones and omits some. The sample has 70,000 to 95,000 clones, approximately 92% seen once. The specimen was peripheral blood. Source of these receptors: a woman in her sixties or seventies with active COVID-19. Each CDR3 is given with its conserved first and last residue. The D gene is left open where the match is weak. The size field is filled for only some rows; it gives once, few, many or a size class.

d_gene	v_gene	j_gene	abundance	CDR3nt	CDR3aa
TRBD2	TRBV28	TRBJ2-2	NA	TGTGCCAGCAGGCTAGGGGGAGCGGGAGGTGGGGAGCTGTTTTTT	CASRLGGAGGGELFF
TRBD1	TRBV2	TRBJ1-2	NA	TGTGCCAGCAGTGAATTCTTGACAGGGAGCTATGGCTACACCTTC	CASSEFLTGSYGYTF
NA	TRBV29-1	TRBJ1-1	NA	TGCAGCGTTGCCAGGGGGAACACTGAAGCTTTCTTT	CSVARGNTEAFF
NA	TRBV5-4	TRBJ1-2	few	TGTGCCAGCACCCGAAACGGAGATCGAGGCTACACCTTC	CASTRNGDRGYTF
TRBD2	TRBV5-3	TRBJ2-2	once	TGTGCCAGAAGCCCCTGGGGGGGAGGGACCGGGGAGCTGTTTTTT	CARSPWGGGTGELFF
TRBD1	TRBV2	TRBJ2-4	NA	TGTGCCAGCAGTGACCTCCAGGGGGCTCTACAAAACATTCAGTACTTC	CASSDLQGALQNIQYF
NA	TRBV13	TRBJ2-3	NA	TGTGCCAGCAGCTTAGCCGGAGATACGCAGTATTTT	CASSLAGDTQYF
NA	TRBV5-1	TRBJ1-6	once	TGCGCCAGCAGCCTCGCCGGGACGGGGGGAGGTTCACCCCTCCACTTT	CASSLAGTGGGSPLHF
TRBD2	TRBV19	TRBJ2-3	NA	TGTGCCAGTGGACTAGCGGCTCTCACAGATACGCAGTATTTT	CASGLAALTDTQYF
TRBD1	TRBV5-1	TRBJ1-2	NA	TGCGCCAGCAGCAGCGCCGGGACAGCGGGCCGGGGCTACACCTTC	CASSSAGTAGRGYTF
NA	TRBV5-1	TRBJ2-7	NA	TGCGCCAGCAGCTCCGGGTGGAACCCCTACGAGCAGTACTTC	CASSSGWNPYEQYF
NA	TRBV29-1	TRBJ1-4	NA	TGCAGCGCCGGGGGGGGCGGTAATGAAAAACTGTTTTTT	CSAGGGGNEKLFF
NA	TRBV6-6	TRBJ1-5	NA	TGTGCCAGCAGTTACTCCGCGGGCAATCAGCCCCAGCATTTT	CASSYSAGNQPQHF
TRBD2	TRBV7-6	TRBJ2-3	NA	TGTGCCAGCAGCTTAAGACTAGCGGGCGACACAGATACGCAGTATTTT	CASSLRLAGDTDTQYF
NA	TRBV6-5	TRBJ1-5	NA	TGTGCCAGCAGTCAAACAGGAGATAGCAATCAGCCCCAGCATTTT	CASSQTGDSNQPQHF
TRBD1	TRBV28	TRBJ2-7	NA	TGTGCCAGCAGTCAACAATGGGGACAGGGCTACGAGCAGTACTTC	CASSQQWGQGYEQYF
NA	TRBV11-2	TRBJ2-6	NA	TGTGCCAGCAGCTTAGAAGGGAGCTCTGGGGCCAACGTCCTGACTTTC	CASSLEGSSGANVLTF
NA	TRBV5-1	TRBJ1-5	NA	TGCGCCAGCAGCTTGGTGGGCTATCAGCCCCAGCATTTT	CASSLVGYQPQHF
TRBD2	TRBV5-6	TRBJ2-3	NA	TGTGCCAGCAGCAGCGGGACTTCAGCAGATACGCAGTATTTT	CASSSGTSADTQYF
NA	TRBV28	TRBJ1-2	NA	TGTGCCAGCAGTTTATCAACGGGAGAGAGAGATGGCTACACCTTC	CASSLSTGERDGYTF
NA	TRBV29-1	TRBJ1-2	NA	TGCAGCGTTGGAGGGAATGGAGGCTACACCTTC	CSVGGNGGYTF
NA	TRBV3-1/TRBV3-2	TRBJ2-5	once	TGTGCCAGCAGCCAAGATCACGGGTGGGAGACCCAGTACTTC	CASSQDHGWETQYF
NA	TRBV12-3/TRBV12-4	TRBJ1-2	NA	TGTGCCAGCAGTTTTCGGGAGCGTGGCTACACCTTC	CASSFRERGYTF
TRBD1	TRBV18	TRBJ1-1	NA	TGTGCCAGCTCCGGACAGGGGCCCGATTCCAACACTGAAGCTTTCTTT	CASSGQGPDSNTEAFF
NA	TRBV3-1/TRBV3-2	TRBJ1-6	NA	TGTGCCAGCAGCCAAGGACAGGTTACTTCACCCCTCCACTTT	CASSQGQVTSPLHF
NA	TRBV12-2	TRBJ2-7	NA	TGTGCAAGTCGCTTAGTTGGTTGGCGGGACGATCTCGAGCAGTACTTC	CASRLVGWRDDLEQYF
TRBD1	TRBV9	TRBJ1-2	NA	TGTGCCAGCAGCGTAGCCCCGGGACAGCCCAACTATGGCTACACCTTC	CASSVAPGQPNYGYTF
TRBD2	TRBV5-1	TRBJ2-5	NA	TGCGCCAGCCGCCCTAGCGGGAGTGAGACCCAGTACTTC	CASRPSGSETQYF
TRBD2	TRBV6-2/TRBV6-3	TRBJ2-7	NA	TGTGCCAGCAGCTCACGGGGGGTCGGGTCCTACGAGCAGTACTTC	CASSSRGVGSYEQYF
NA	TRBV5-1	TRBJ1-3	NA	TGCGCCAGCAGCTTGGAACCGCCCAGGCCTTCCTCTGGAAACACCATATATTTT	CASSLEPPRPSSGNTIYF
NA	TRBV28	TRBJ1-2	NA	TGTGCCAGCAGTTTATACGGGGGGCGCCGAGGCTACACCTTC	CASSLYGGRRGYTF
TRBD1	TRBV2	TRBJ1-5	NA	TGTGCCAGTACCCCGTGGGGACAGGGGGTCAATCAGCCCCAGCATTTT	CASTPWGQGVNQPQHF
TRBD2	TRBV2	TRBJ2-1	NA	TGTGCCAGCAGTGTCTCTAGCGGGGGATACAATGAGCAGTTCTTC	CASSVSSGGYNEQFF
TRBD1	TRBV18	TRBJ1-1	NA	TGTGCCAGCTCTAAGAAGACAGGGGAGACTGAAGCTTTCTTT	CASSKKTGETEAFF
NA	TRBV5-4	TRBJ1-1	NA	TGTGCCAGCAGTCCTGGGGCGGCGATGAACACTGAAGCTTTCTTT	CASSPGAAMNTEAFF
NA	TRBV15	TRBJ1-5	NA	TGTGCCACCAGCAGGTTCGCAGGGCAAAATCAGCCCCAGCATTTT	CATSRFAGQNQPQHF
NA	TRBV29-1	TRBJ2-3	once	TGCAGCGTTGGTCTGGGGGCCCCAGATACGCAGTATTTT	CSVGLGAPDTQYF
TRBD1	TRBV10-3	TRBJ2-2	NA	TGTGCCATCAGTAGGACAGGGGAGTCCGGGGAGCTGTTTTTT	CAISRTGESGELFF
TRBD2	TRBV5-1	TRBJ2-7	NA	TGCGCCAGCAGCCGGGCTAGCGGGAGAGACGAGCAGTACTTC	CASSRASGRDEQYF
NA	TRBV25-1	TRBJ1-3	NA	TGTGCCGGCATCCCGACGGGAGGAAACACCATATATTTT	CAGIPTGGNTIYF
TRBD1	TRBV15	TRBJ1-1	NA	TGTGCCACCAGCAGGGACAGGGGGAGGACTGAAGCTTTCTTT	CATSRDRGRTEAFF
TRBD1	TRBV4-3	TRBJ1-2	NA	TGCGCCAGCAGCCAAGGACAGGGGATCAACTATGGCTACACCTTC	CASSQGQGINYGYTF
TRBD1	TRBV18	TRBJ2-7	NA	TGTGCCAGCTCACCACCGGTGCCGGGACAGGGCTCCTACGAGCAGTACTTC	CASSPPVPGQGSYEQYF
NA	TRBV7-3	TRBJ2-1	once	TGTGCCAGCAGCTTATCCAGGGACTCCTACAATGAGCAGTTCTTC	CASSLSRDSYNEQFF
TRBD2	TRBV4-1	TRBJ2-7	NA	TGCGCCAGCAGCCTTCGGGAGGTTTCCTACGAGCAGTACTTC	CASSLREVSYEQYF
NA	TRBV20-1	TRBJ2-5	NA	TGCAGTGCTAGTAAGGGACGGGGGTCGGAGACCCAGTACTTC	CSASKGRGSETQYF
NA	TRBV19	TRBJ1-1	NA	TGTGCCAGTAGTATAGTATTGGGGGCGAGGAACACTGAAGCTTTCTTT	CASSIVLGARNTEAFF
NA	TRBV10-3	TRBJ2-3	NA	TGTGCCATCAGTGAGCGGGGGGCCACAGATACGCAGTATTTT	CAISERGATDTQYF
TRBD2	TRBV4-1	TRBJ2-5	NA	TGCGCCAGCAGCCAAGGGACTAGCGAAGAGACCCAGTACTTC	CASSQGTSEETQYF
NA	TRBV18	TRBJ1-1	NA	TGTGCCAGCTCACCTCAGCAGGGTAGCACTGAAGCTTTCTTT	CASSPQQGSTEAFF